Below, 22 T cell receptor beta chains from the same sample are listed, as sequenced in a study of OX40 agonist ivuxolimab in advanced cancers. To prepare the library, the immunoSEQ multiplex PCR assay was applied. TCRdb carries this immuneACCESS record with in-frame sequences only. Its versions omit some clonotypes, under half of them owing to an unresolved V gene in the studies checked, with the rest unexplained. Present in this sample are about 38,000 clones, about 88% of which were seen just once. Roughly 40% of the sample rests with the top ten. Sample: CD4+ or CD8+ T cells sorted from blood, taken in a trial of the OX40 agonist ivuxolimab. Receptors originate from an adult with an advanced solid tumor such as melanoma, head and neck, liver or kidney cancer.

The chain is built from TRBV7-9 and TRBJ1-2, with TRBD1 matching 8 bases. The CDR3 is made up of 13 amino acids. With V trimmed by 8 bases and J by 7 bases, 9 bases remained unmatched. CDR1 and CDR2 (germline): SEHNR, FQNEAQ (reference sequence). In DNA, the CDR3 is TGTGCCAGCCCCGAGACAGGGGTCTCTGGCTACACCTTC. It codes for CASPETGVSGYTF.

The chain is built from TRBV6-5 and TRBJ2-5, with 7 bases lining up with TRBD2. The end of the DNA aligns better with TRBJ2-7, so the J call may be wrong. Germline CDR1 MNHEY, CDR2 SVGAGI. The length of the CDR3 is 15 residues. CDR3 in amino acids: CASSYGPGGIYEQYF. In DNA, the CDR3 is TGTGCCAGCAGTTACGGCCCGGGGGGTATATACGAGCAGTACTTC.

The J gene is TRBJ1-5, the V gene TRBV7-9, with D unclear. V lost 1 base and J lost 0, with 10 bases in between. CDR3 length equals 16 residues. Germline lookup yields CDR1 SEHNR and CDR2 FQNEAQ (reference sequence). The CDR3 sequence: CASSLGAINSNQPQHF. CDR3 DNA: TGTGCCAGCAGCTTAGGGGCGATCAATAGCAATCAGCCCCAGCATTTT.

This chain links TRBV28 with TRBJ2-3; 10 bases map to TRBD2. The germline V gene has CDR1 MDHEN and CDR2 SYDVKM. This CDR3 region has 16 residues. J lost 3 bases, V lost 6 bases, and 9 bases had no gene match. CDR3 bases: TGTGCCAGCAGCCCTTTTAGCGGGGGGCGGACAGATACGCAGTATTTT. Its translation: CASSPFSGGRTDTQYF.

The chain couples TRBV9 to TRBJ1-2, with D unclear. Germline CDR1 reads SGDLS; CDR2 reads YYNGEE. This CDR3 is built from 8 residues. The CDR3 DNA reads as TGTGTCGGGGAGGATCACACCTTC. Translated, it gives CVGEDHTF. Combining the CDR3 with reference TRBV9 and TRBJ1-2 gives the whole variable domain DSGVTQTPKHLITATGQRVTLRCSPRSGDLSVYWYQQSLDQGLQFLIQYYNGEERAKGNILERFSAQQFPDLHSELNLSSLELGDSALYFCVGEDHTFGSGTRLTVV.

The chain uses TRBV30 and TRBJ1-2, with TRBD1 identical over 8 bases. Losses at the gene ends were 7 bases for V and 8 bases for J; bases not matched to a gene: 18. From germline, CDR1 is GTSNPN and CDR2 SVGIG (reference sequence). The CDR3 extends over 15 amino acids. The CDR3 region has the DNA TGTGCCTCTATACCGCCGACAGGGGAATGGGAGGGCTACACCTTC. This codes for CASIPPTGEWEGYTF.

This rearrangement joins TRBV6-5 to TRBJ2-3; D gene ambiguous. Germline CDR1 MNHEY, CDR2 SVGAGI. CDR3 length: 13 residues. The V gene lost 0 bases and the J gene lost 5 bases, with 6 bases spanning the gap. CDR3 in DNA: TGTGCCAGCAGTTACTCGGCCGGAGATACGCAGTATTTT. It translates to CASSYSAGDTQYF.

The chain joins TRBV6-5 to TRBJ1-1; 8 nucleotides line up with TRBD1. The trim removed 3 bases at V and 2 bases at J, leaving 2 bases unmatched. The CDR3 contains 14 residues. Germline assignment: CDR1 MNHEY and CDR2 SVGAGI. In nucleotides, the CDR3 is TGTGCCAGCAGTTATGGACAGGGAAACACTGAAGCTTTCTTT. Translated: CASSYGQGNTEAFF.

V is TRBV27 and J is TRBJ2-7; 7 positions agree with TRBD2. Looked up from germline, CDR1 is MNHEY and CDR2 is SMNVEV (reference sequence). V was clipped by 5 bases and J by 1 base; unmatched bases: 2. The CDR3 is 13 amino acids. In nucleotides, the CDR3 is TGTGCCAGCAGTGCCGGGGGGTCCTACGAGCAGTACTTC. Translating it yields CASSAGGSYEQYF.

The rearrangement links TRBV7-3 to TRBJ2-5; a possible D gene is TRBD2 (5 bases). V shed 2 bases and J shed 4 bases, with 8 bases lying between them. This CDR3 is 13 amino acids long. Germline-derived CDR1 and CDR2 are SGHTA and FQGTGA. The CDR3 here is CASSLAGPETQYF. As DNA, the CDR3 is TGTGCCAGCAGCTTAGCGGGCCCAGAGACCCAGTACTTC.

This clone was detected once. The J gene is TRBJ2-7, the V gene TRBV19; D is uncertain. CDR1 and CDR2 from the germline V gene are LNHDA and SQIVND (reference sequence). The CDR3 is 13 amino acids. The germline V and J ends were trimmed by 5 bases and 5 bases, with 13 bases remaining between them. CDR3 DNA sequence: TGTGCCAGTAGTGGTTTTGACCGAGACGAGCAGTACTTC. This gives the protein CASSGFDRDEQYF.

The J gene is TRBJ2-7, the V gene TRBV9, with D possibly being TRBD2 (7 bases). Germline CDR1 SGDLS, CDR2 YYNGEE. Trimming took off 4 bases at V and 5 bases at J, with 19 bases between the two ends. The CDR3 spans 15 residues. This CDR3 reads CASSPRGGGWNEQYF. CDR3 sequence (DNA): TGTGCCAGCAGCCCAAGGGGCGGGGGCTGGAACGAGCAGTACTTC.

The gene calls are TRBV18 and TRBJ2-5; 8 nucleotides agree with TRBD1. Unmatched junction bases numbered 5, after V lost 4 bases and J lost 1 base. The CDR3 contains 15 residues. CDR1 KGHSH and CDR2 LQKENI come from the germline V gene. CDR3 residues: CASSRSGTGQETQYF. The CDR3 coding sequence is TGTGCCAGCTCACGTTCCGGGACAGGCCAAGAGACCCAGTACTTC.

The chain joins TRBV7-3 to TRBJ1-1, with TRBD1 as a possible D gene (5 bases). The ends were cut back, 5 bases at V and 4 bases at J, with 11 bases in the middle. CDR1 SGHTA and CDR2 FQGTGA come from the germline V gene. The length of the CDR3 is 13 residues. CDR3 in DNA: TGTGCCAGCAGCGAACACGGGACCACTGAAGCTTTCTTT. Translating gives CASSEHGTTEAFF. The complete variable domain, with remaining parts taken from reference TRBV7-3 and TRBJ1-1, reads GAGVSQTPSNKVTEKGKYVELRCDPISGHTALYWYRQSLGQGPEFLIYFQGTGAADDSGLPNDRFFAVRPEGSVSTLKIQRTERGDSAVYLCASSEHGTTEAFFGQGTRLTVV.

This chain uses TRBV28 with TRBJ1-3; no definite D call. V was pared by 3 bases and J by 4 bases, with 22 bases between. The CDR3 extends over 18 amino acids. Germline V gene data show CDR1 as MDHEN and CDR2 as SYDVKM. The CDR3 DNA reads as TGTGCCAGCAGTTTTATGCCCCCCGGAGGGCCGGGAGGAAACACCATATATTTT. Protein: CASSFMPPGGPGGNTIYF.

The V gene is TRBV4-1, the J gene TRBJ2-3, with 9 bases matching TRBD1. Losses at the gene ends were 1 base for V and 5 bases for J; bases not matched to a gene: 13. Germline V gene lookup returns CDR1 MGHRA and CDR2 YSYEKL. The CDR3 loop spans 18 amino acids. The CDR3: CASSQAPGQGFQKDTQYF. CDR3 DNA sequence: TGCGCCAGCAGCCAAGCCCCGGGACAGGGTTTCCAGAAAGATACGCAGTATTTT.

This chain connects TRBV18 to TRBJ1-2, with TRBD1 as a possible D gene (5 bases). The CDR3 sequence is 14 residues long. Trimming removed 3 bases from V and 1 base from J, with 9 bases in between. Germline V lookup: CDR1 KGHSH, CDR2 LQKENI. CDR3 DNA: TGTGCCAGCTCACCTGGGACGGATAACTATGGCTACACCTTC. Protein: CASSPGTDNYGYTF.

The chain couples TRBV6-6 to TRBJ2-7; TRBD2 matches at 7 bases. The CDR3 covers 13 residues. Unmatched junction bases numbered 4, after V lost 1 base and J lost 7 bases. Germline V lookup: CDR1 MNHNY, CDR2 SVGAGI (reference sequence). The CDR3 nucleotides are TGTGCCAGCAGTTACTGGACTAGTCGTGAGCAGTACTTC. It encodes CASSYWTSREQYF.

This rearrangement joins TRBV15 to TRBJ2-2; D may be TRBD1 (6 bases). CDR1 is LNHNV and CDR2 is YYDKDF in the germline V gene (reference sequence). The CDR3 contains 13 residues. V gave up 6 bases and J gave up 6 bases, with 11 bases separating them. DNA for the CDR3: TGTGCCACCAGTACAGGGATCGCCGGGGAGCTGTTTTTT. It is translated as CATSTGIAGELFF.

The chain carries TRBV7-9 and TRBJ2-2; TRBD1 agrees at 7 bases. Unmatched junction bases numbered 6, after V lost 5 bases and J lost 3 bases. CDR3 length equals 15 residues. Germline V CDR1 and CDR2: SEHNR, FQNEAQ (reference sequence). CDR3 sequence reads: CASSILTGDTGELFF. In nucleotides, the CDR3 is TGTGCCAGCAGCATACTCACAGGGGACACCGGGGAGCTGTTTTTT. Together with reference TRBV7-9 and TRBJ2-2, the CDR3 gives the full variable domain: DTGVSQNPRHKITKRGQNVTFRCDPISEHNRLYWYRQTLGQGPEFLTYFQNEAQLEKSRLLSDRFSAERPKGSFSTLEIQRTEQGDSAMYLCASSILTGDTGELFFGEGSRLTVL.

The rearrangement uses TRBV6-5 and TRBJ1-4; TRBD1 agrees at 8 bases. V lost 6 bases to trimming and J lost 7 bases; unmatched junction nucleotides: 7. Germline V gene sequence: CDR1 MNHEY, CDR2 SVGAGI. The CDR3 length is 14 residues. The CDR3 coding sequence is TGTGCCAGCAGCACGACAGGGGTTCGTGAAAAACTGTTTTTT. Translation: CASSTTGVREKLFF.

This clone was recorded only once. The CDR3 reads CASSQDRDRYNEQFF. DNA for the CDR3: TGCGCCAGCAGCCAAGACCGGGACAGATACAATGAGCAGTTCTTC. The V and J genes are TRBV4-3 and TRBJ2-1; 7 bases align to TRBD1. This CDR3 is built from 15 residues. The germline gives CDR1 LGHNA, CDR2 YSLEER. J lost 4 bases, V lost 0 bases, and 3 bases had no gene match.